These 23 T cell receptor beta chains were sequenced from one sample in a study of T-cell reconstitution after alpha-beta-depleted transplantation in children. Unique molecular identifiers were incorporated when the TCRbeta library was constructed. From the PCR reads, TCRdb called clonotypes with MiXCR, one entry per CDR3 protein. The data contain some 300,000 distinct CDR3 sequences, about 9.5% of them seen just once; the ten biggest clones take up over 6%. The starting material was PBMCs, obtained before TCRalphabeta/CD19-depleted stem cell transplant. These receptors were taken from a boy younger than two with acute myeloid leukemia, due to receive a stem cell transplant.

Details on this clonotype: A read error may be the cause here, since a much bigger clone is one base away. The chain combines TRBV5-5 with TRBJ2-7; no definite D call. The CDR3 loop spans 17 amino acids. Trimming removed 2 bases at V and 3 bases at J, with 21 bases between. The germline V gene encodes CDR1 SGHKS and CDR2 YYEKEE (reference sequence). This chain's CDR3 is CASSLGPGLGRVYEQYF. DNA of the CDR3: TGTGCCAGCAGCTTAGGTCCGGGCCTAGGACGAGTCTACGAGCAGTACTTC. Supplemented by reference TRBV5-5 and TRBJ2-7, the full variable domain reads DAGVTQSPTHLIKTRGQQVTLRCSPISGHKSVSWYQQVLGQGPQFIFQYYEKEERGRGNFPDRFSARQFPNYSSELNVNALLLGDSALYLCASSLGPGLGRVYEQYFGPGTRLTVT.

Ten or more counts support this clonotype. The V call is TRBV7-9, the J call TRBJ2-3; TRBD2 is a possible D gene (6 bases). This CDR3 is built from 14 residues. In germline, CDR1 is SEHNR, CDR2 FQNEAQ (reference sequence). V gave up 4 bases and J gave up 2 bases, with 10 bases separating them. CDR3 nucleotide sequence: TGTGCCAGCAGCTGGGGCGGGGACACAGATACGCAGTATTTT. It specifies CASSWGGDTDTQYF.

This rearrangement joins TRBV28 to TRBJ2-1, with 9 bases matching TRBD2. The trim removed 11 bases at V and 1 base at J, leaving 15 bases unmatched. The CDR3 contains 17 residues. Germline V gene lookup returns CDR1 MDHEN and CDR2 SYDVKM. The CDR3 bases are TGTGCCTACCCCAAGGGTAGCGGGAGACAGTCCTACAATGAGCAGTTCTTC. Amino acid sequence: CAYPKGSGRQSYNEQFF. Using reference TRBV28 and TRBJ2-1 for the parts outside the CDR3, the full variable domain is DVKVTQSSRYLVKRTGEKVFLECVQDMDHENMFWYRQDPGLGLRLIYFSYDVKMKEKGDIPEGYSVSREKKERFSLILESASTNQTSMYLCAYPKGSGRQSYNEQFFGPGTRLTVL.

The CDR3 loop is CASSGSGGEGYGYTF. CDR3 coding DNA: TGTGCCAGCAGCGGAAGCGGGGGCGAGGGCTATGGCTACACCTTC. The chain couples TRBV9 to TRBJ1-2; a weak D match, TRBD1 (6 bases). The CDR3 is made up of 15 amino acids. From germline, CDR1 is SGDLS and CDR2 YYNGEE. With 3 bases removed from V and 4 bases from J, the gap between germline ends came to 16 bases.

This clonotype has ten or more counts. A much larger clone differs by one base, so this may be a read error. CDR3 sequence (DNA): TGTGCCAGCAGCCAGGGACTATCCAATGAGCAGTTCTTC. Residues: CASSQGLSNEQFF. This chain links TRBV7-9 with TRBJ2-1; 7 positions agree with TRBD2. The CDR3 sequence is 13 residues long. CDR1 and CDR2 (germline): SEHNR, FQNEAQ (reference sequence). V trimming: 5 bases; J trimming: 6 bases; junction bases outside the gene matches: 4.

This clonotype has at least ten counts. The chain combines TRBV11-2 with TRBJ2-5, with D perhaps TRBD2 (5 bases). V lost 4 bases and J 2 bases, leaving 8 bases between the germline ends. Germline CDR1 SGHAT, CDR2 FQNNGV. The CDR3 covers 13 residues. The CDR3 here is CASSYPGQETQYF. The CDR3 DNA follows: TGTGCCAGCAGCTACCCGGGGCAAGAGACCCAGTACTTC.

This clonotype was counted many times. The chain combines TRBV5-1 with TRBJ2-2; 10 bases match TRBD2. Trimming removed 1 base from V and 5 bases from J; junction bases left unmatched: 8. The CDR3 covers 17 residues. Germline assignment: CDR1 SGHRS and CDR2 YFSETQ. CDR3 residues: CASSLKASGSGTGELFF. The CDR3 coding sequence is TGCGCCAGCAGCTTGAAGGCTAGCGGGAGCGGTACCGGGGAGCTGTTTTTT.

This chain connects TRBV5-1 to TRBJ2-5; no firm D call. This CDR3 is built from 14 residues. The V end was cut by 5 bases, the J end by 2 bases, with 13 bases between. Germline CDR1 and CDR2: SGHRS and YFSETQ. For the CDR3, the DNA is TGCGCCAGCAGTCCGGCCCCCGATCAAGAGACCCAGTACTTC. Its translation is CASSPAPDQETQYF.

The sample holds a few counts of this clonotype. The chain has TRBV5-1 and TRBJ2-7, with TRBD1 matching 9 bases. CDR1 and CDR2 from the germline V gene are SGHRS and YFSETQ. The CDR3 consists of 14 residues. The ends lost 4 bases at V and 7 bases at J; junction bases unmatched: 9. The CDR3 nucleotides read TGCGCCAGCAGCCCCGGGGACAGGGCAAGGGAGCAGTACTTC. This gives the protein CASSPGDRAREQYF.

This clonotype has at least ten counts. V is TRBV3-1 and J is TRBJ2-7, with D perhaps being TRBD1 or TRBD2 (5 bases each). V dropped 1 base and J dropped 0 bases, with 13 bases sitting between them. This CDR3 comprises 16 residues. Germline V lookup: CDR1 LGHDT, CDR2 YNNKEL (reference sequence). The CDR3 loop reads CASSQVLGAFSYEQYF. DNA for the CDR3: TGTGCCAGCAGCCAAGTACTCGGGGCCTTCTCCTACGAGCAGTACTTC.

There are many counts of this clonotype. The rearrangement uses TRBV5-1 and TRBJ2-3; possibly TRBD1 for D (6 bases). Trimming cost V 0 bases and J 10 bases, with 6 bases left between them. In germline, CDR1 is SGHRS, CDR2 YFSETQ. The CDR3 consists of 11 residues. In DNA, the CDR3 is TGCGCCAGCAGCTTGGCAGGGGCGCAGTATTTT. Encoded protein: CASSLAGAQYF.

This clonotype was seen many times. The gene calls are TRBV24-1 and TRBJ2-3; D not certain. Trimming took 7 bases from V and 5 from J, leaving 3 bases between them. The CDR3 loop spans 10 amino acids. Germline V gene data show CDR1 as KGHDR and CDR2 as SFDVKD. The CDR3 nucleotides are TGTGCCACCAGGGGAGATACGCAGTATTTT. Its translation is CATRGDTQYF.

This clonotype appeared many times. V usage is TRBV7-9 and J usage is TRBJ2-7; a weak D match, TRBD1 (5 bases). Trimming cost V 0 bases and J 3 bases, with 9 bases left between them. The CDR3 sequence is 14 residues long. Germline V gives CDR1 SEHNR, CDR2 FQNEAQ (reference sequence). The CDR3 reads CASSLARDSYEQYF. DNA of the CDR3: TGTGCCAGCAGCTTAGCGAGAGACAGCTACGAGCAGTACTTC.

The rearrangement joins TRBV27 to TRBJ2-6; D gene unclear. V was cut by 2 bases and J by 0 bases, with 5 bases left in between. The CDR3 runs 15 residues. Germline assignment: CDR1 MNHEY and CDR2 SMNVEV (reference sequence). Here the CDR3 DNA reads TGTGCCAGCAGTTTAATGAGCTCTGGGGCCAACGTCCTGACTTTC. Amino acids: CASSLMSSGANVLTF. The whole variable domain, remainder taken from reference TRBV27 and TRBJ2-6, is EAQVTQNPRYLITVTGKKLTVTCSQNMNHEYMSWYRQDPGLGLRQIYYSMNVEVTDKGDVPEGYKVSRKEKRNFPLILESPSPNQTSLYFCASSLMSSGANVLTFGAGSRLTVL.

This clonotype was seen more than once but under ten times. The gene calls are TRBV19 and TRBJ1-2; D remains ambiguous. The CDR3 runs 11 residues. V was cut by 7 bases and J by 7 bases, with 10 bases left in between. From germline, CDR1 is LNHDA and CDR2 SQIVND (reference sequence). The CDR3 DNA reads TGTGCCAGTACAGGAGGCCGTGGCTACACCTTC. Translation gives CASTGGRGYTF.

This clonotype was seen repeatedly, ten times or more. The V and J genes are TRBV7-2 and TRBJ2-5; D is unresolved. From germline, CDR1 is SGHTA and CDR2 FQGNSA. The CDR3 runs to 13 residues. Trimming pared 2 bases from V and 1 base from J, leaving 5 bases between. The CDR3 coding sequence is TGTGCCAGCAGCTTAACCCCCCAAGAGACCCAGTACTTC. Translated: CASSLTPQETQYF.

This clonotype was detected ten times or more. The chain combines TRBV20-1 with TRBJ1-1; 7 nucleotides align to TRBD1. Unmatched junction bases numbered 7, after V lost 0 bases and J lost 0 bases. Looked up from germline, CDR1 is DFQATT and CDR2 is SNEGSKA (reference sequence). This CDR3 has 16 residues. The CDR3 loop reads CSARDHRTGLNTEAFF. The DNA for the CDR3 is TGCAGTGCTAGAGATCATAGGACAGGCTTGAACACTGAAGCTTTCTTT.

The sample holds many counts of this clonotype. The J gene is TRBJ2-3, the V gene TRBV12-3 or TRBV12-4, with TRBD2 matching over 7 bases. The V gene end was trimmed by 6 bases and the J gene end by 1 base; junction bases not matched to a gene: 4. CDR3 length: 14 amino acids. CDR3 sequence (DNA): TGTGCCAGCAGAAAAGGGAGGGGCACAGATACGCAGTATTTT. Its protein is CASRKGRGTDTQYF.

The sample holds many counts of this clonotype. J is TRBJ1-1 and V is TRBV18; D might be TRBD1 (6 bases). Germline CDR1 reads KGHSH; CDR2 reads LQKENI. Trimming removed 3 bases from V and 0 bases from J, with 17 bases in between. This CDR3 comprises 17 residues. The DNA of the CDR3 is TGTGCCAGCTCACCCGTGGGGAACAGGGCCTTGAACACTGAAGCTTTCTTT. As protein: CASSPVGNRALNTEAFF.

This clonotype was recorded at least ten times. This chain joins TRBV4-1 and TRBJ2-5; 8 bases align to TRBD1. Trimming at V came to 0 bases and at J to 2 bases, leaving 2 bases not matched to a gene. CDR1 and CDR2 from the germline V gene are MGHRA and YSYEKL. The CDR3 has 15 amino acids. The CDR3: CASSQDRTGQETQYF. CDR3 bases: TGCGCCAGCAGCCAAGATCGGACAGGGCAAGAGACCCAGTACTTC.

This clonotype appeared a few times. The J gene is TRBJ2-7, the V gene TRBV7-2, with TRBD1 identical over 8 bases. CDR1 and CDR2 from the germline V gene are SGHTA and FQGNSA. The CDR3 totals 15 residues. The ends lost 5 bases at V and 3 bases at J; junction bases unmatched: 9. CDR3 region: CASSPWTGKHYEQYF. CDR3 coding DNA: TGTGCCAGCAGCCCCTGGACAGGGAAACACTACGAGCAGTACTTC.

Concerning this clonotype itself: Since a much larger clone is just one base distant, this may be a read error. The rearrangement uses TRBV27 and TRBJ2-5; TRBD2 might be the D (6 bases). CDR3 length: 13 amino acids. Germline values: CDR1 MNHEY, CDR2 SMNVEV (reference sequence). Deletions cut 6 bases from V and 3 bases from J, with 11 bases between. The CDR3 reads CASRIAAEETQYF. Here the CDR3 DNA reads TGTGCCAGCAGGATAGCGGCAGAAGAGACCCAGTACTTC.

This clonotype appeared many times. This sequence joins TRBV5-5 and TRBJ2-1; D gene unclear. Trimming stripped 0 bases from V and 4 bases from J, with 2 bases between. The CDR3 has 12 amino acids. Germline V gene data show CDR1 as SGHKS and CDR2 as YYEKEE (reference sequence). As DNA, the CDR3 is TGTGCCAGCAGCTTGGTTTACAATGAGCAGTTCTTC. Translated: CASSLVYNEQFF. Together with reference TRBV5-5 and TRBJ2-1, the CDR3 gives the full variable domain: DAGVTQSPTHLIKTRGQQVTLRCSPISGHKSVSWYQQVLGQGPQFIFQYYEKEERGRGNFPDRFSARQFPNYSSELNVNALLLGDSALYLCASSLVYNEQFFGPGTRLTVL.